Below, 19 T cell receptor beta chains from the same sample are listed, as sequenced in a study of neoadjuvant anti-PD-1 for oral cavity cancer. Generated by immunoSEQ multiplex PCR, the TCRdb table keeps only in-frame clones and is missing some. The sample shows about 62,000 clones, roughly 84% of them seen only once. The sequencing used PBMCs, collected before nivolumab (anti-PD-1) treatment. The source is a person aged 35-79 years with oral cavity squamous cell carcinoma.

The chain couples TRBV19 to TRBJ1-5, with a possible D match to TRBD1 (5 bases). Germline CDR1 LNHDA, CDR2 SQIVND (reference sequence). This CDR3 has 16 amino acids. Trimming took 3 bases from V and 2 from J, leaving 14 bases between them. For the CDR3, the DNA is TGTGCCAGTAGTATGGGGGGAGGGCGAGGCAATCAGCCCCAGCATTTT. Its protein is CASSMGGGRGNQPQHF.

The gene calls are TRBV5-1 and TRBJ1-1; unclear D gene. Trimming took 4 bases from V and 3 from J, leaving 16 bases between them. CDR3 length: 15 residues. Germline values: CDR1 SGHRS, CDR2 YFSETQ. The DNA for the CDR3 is TGCGCCAGCAGCAGGACGGGCGGATCAGACACTGAAGCTTTCTTT. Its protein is CASSRTGGSDTEAFF.

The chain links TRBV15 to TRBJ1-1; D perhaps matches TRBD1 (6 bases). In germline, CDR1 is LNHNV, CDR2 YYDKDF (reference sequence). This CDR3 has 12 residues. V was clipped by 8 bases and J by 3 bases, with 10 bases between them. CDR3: CATSHRDTEAFF. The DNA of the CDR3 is TGTGCCACCTCCCACAGGGACACTGAAGCTTTCTTT.

CDR3 residues: CASGLVLVTGTGVTDTQYF. In DNA form, the CDR3 reads TGTGCTAGTGGTTTGGTACTGGTAACCGGGACAGGAGTTACAGATACGCAGTATTTT. The chain joins TRBV12-5 to TRBJ2-3; 8 bases line up with TRBD1. The junction had 14 bases not matched to a gene; V was cut back by 0 bases and J by 3 bases. This CDR3 spans 19 amino acids. The V gene's germline CDR1 is LGHNT and CDR2 FRNRAP.

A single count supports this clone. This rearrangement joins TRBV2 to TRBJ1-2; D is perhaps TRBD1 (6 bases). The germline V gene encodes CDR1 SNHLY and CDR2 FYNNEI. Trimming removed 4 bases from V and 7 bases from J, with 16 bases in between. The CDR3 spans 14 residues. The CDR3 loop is CASSGNRALGGYTF. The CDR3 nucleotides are TGTGCCAGCAGTGGGAACAGGGCATTAGGTGGCTACACCTTC.

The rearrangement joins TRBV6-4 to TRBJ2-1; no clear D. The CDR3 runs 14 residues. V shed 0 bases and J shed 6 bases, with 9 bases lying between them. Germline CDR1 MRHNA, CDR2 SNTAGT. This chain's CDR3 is CASSDSTSRNEQFF. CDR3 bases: TGTGCCAGCAGTGACTCGACCAGTCGCAATGAGCAGTTCTTC.

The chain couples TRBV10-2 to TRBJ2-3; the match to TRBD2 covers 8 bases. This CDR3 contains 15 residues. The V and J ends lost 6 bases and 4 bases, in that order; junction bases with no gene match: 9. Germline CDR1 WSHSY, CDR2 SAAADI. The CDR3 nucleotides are TGCGCCAGCAGAGACACAGCGGGAGTCCCAGATACGCAGTATTTT. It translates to CASRDTAGVPDTQYF.

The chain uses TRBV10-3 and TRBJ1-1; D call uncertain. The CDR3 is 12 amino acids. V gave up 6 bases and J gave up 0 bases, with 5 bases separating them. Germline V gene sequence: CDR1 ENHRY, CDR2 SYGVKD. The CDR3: CAIRNVNTEAFF. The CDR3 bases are TGTGCCATCAGAAACGTGAACACTGAAGCTTTCTTT.

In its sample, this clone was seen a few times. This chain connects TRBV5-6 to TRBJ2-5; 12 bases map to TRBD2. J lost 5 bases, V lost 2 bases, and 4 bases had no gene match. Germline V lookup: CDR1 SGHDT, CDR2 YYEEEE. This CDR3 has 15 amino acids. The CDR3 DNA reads TGTGCCAGCAGCTTCCCTAGCGGGGGGGCGGAGACCCAGTACTTC. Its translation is CASSFPSGGAETQYF.

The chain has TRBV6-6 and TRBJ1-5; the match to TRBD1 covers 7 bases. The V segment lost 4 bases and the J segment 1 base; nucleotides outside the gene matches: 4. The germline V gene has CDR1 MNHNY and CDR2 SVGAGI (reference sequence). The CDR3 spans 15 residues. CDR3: CASSSNRGSNQPQHF. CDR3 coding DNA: TGTGCCAGCAGTTCAAACAGGGGAAGCAATCAGCCCCAGCATTTT.

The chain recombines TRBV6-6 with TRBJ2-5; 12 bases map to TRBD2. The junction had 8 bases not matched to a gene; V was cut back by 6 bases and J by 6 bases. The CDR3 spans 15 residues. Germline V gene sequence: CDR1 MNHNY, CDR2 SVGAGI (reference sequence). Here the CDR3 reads CASRTLAGGGKTQYF. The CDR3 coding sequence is TGTGCCAGCAGAACACTAGCGGGGGGTGGGAAGACCCAGTACTTC.

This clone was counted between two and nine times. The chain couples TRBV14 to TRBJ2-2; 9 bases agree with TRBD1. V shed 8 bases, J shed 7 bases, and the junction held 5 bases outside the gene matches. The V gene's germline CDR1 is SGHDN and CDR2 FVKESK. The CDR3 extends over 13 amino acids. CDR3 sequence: CASQQGASGELFF. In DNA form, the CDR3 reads TGTGCCAGCCAACAGGGGGCGAGCGGGGAGCTGTTTTTT. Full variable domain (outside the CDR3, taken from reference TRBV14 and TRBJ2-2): EAGVTQFPSHSVIEKGQTVTLRCDPISGHDNLYWYRRVMGKEIKFLLHFVKESKQDESGMPNNRFLAERTGGTYSTLKVQPAELEDSGVYFCASQQGASGELFFGEGSRLTVL.

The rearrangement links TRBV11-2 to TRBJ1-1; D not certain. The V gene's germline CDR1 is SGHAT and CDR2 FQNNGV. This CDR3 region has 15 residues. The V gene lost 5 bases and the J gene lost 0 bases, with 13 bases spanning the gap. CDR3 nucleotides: TGTGCCAGCAGCCCCCGTAAGGGATTGAACACTGAAGCTTTCTTT. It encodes CASSPRKGLNTEAFF.

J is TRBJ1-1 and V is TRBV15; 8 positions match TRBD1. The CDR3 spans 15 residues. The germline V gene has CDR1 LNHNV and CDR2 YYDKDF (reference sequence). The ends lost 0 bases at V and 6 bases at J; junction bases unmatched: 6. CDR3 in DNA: TGTGCCACCAGCAGAGATCCGAGACAGGGGTCTGAAGCTTTCTTT. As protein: CATSRDPRQGSEAFF.

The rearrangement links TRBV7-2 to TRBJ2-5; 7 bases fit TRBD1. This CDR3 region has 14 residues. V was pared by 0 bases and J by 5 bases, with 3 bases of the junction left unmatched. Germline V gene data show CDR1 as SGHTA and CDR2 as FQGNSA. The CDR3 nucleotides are TGTGCCAGCAGCTTAGCGACAGGGCGGGAGACCCAGTACTTC. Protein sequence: CASSLATGRETQYF.

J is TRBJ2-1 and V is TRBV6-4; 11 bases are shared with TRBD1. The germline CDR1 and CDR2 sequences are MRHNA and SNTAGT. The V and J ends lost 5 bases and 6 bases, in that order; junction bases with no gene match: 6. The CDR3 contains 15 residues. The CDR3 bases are TGTGCCAGCAGTAAGGGGACAGGGGGAGCCAATGAGCAGTTCTTC. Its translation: CASSKGTGGANEQFF.

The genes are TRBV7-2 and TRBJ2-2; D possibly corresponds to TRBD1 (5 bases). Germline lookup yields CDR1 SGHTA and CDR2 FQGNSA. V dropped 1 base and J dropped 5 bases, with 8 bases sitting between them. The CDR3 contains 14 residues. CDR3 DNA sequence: TGTGCCAGCAGCTTAGTAGCAGGGACCGGGGAGCTGTTTTTT. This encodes CASSLVAGTGELFF. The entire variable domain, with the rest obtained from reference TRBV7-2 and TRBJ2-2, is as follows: GAGVSQSPSNKVTEKGKDVELRCDPISGHTALYWYRQSLGQGLEFLIYFQGNSAPDKSGLPSDRFSAERTGGSVSTLTIQRTQQEDSAVYLCASSLVAGTGELFFGEGSRLTVL.

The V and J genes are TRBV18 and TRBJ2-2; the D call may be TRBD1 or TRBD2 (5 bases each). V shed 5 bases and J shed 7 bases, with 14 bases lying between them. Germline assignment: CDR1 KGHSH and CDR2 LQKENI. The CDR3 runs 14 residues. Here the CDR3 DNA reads TGTGCCAGCTCATCACTGGGGACCGGCGGGGAGCTGTTTTTT. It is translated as CASSSLGTGGELFF. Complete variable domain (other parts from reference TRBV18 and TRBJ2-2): NAGVMQNPRHLVRRRGQEARLRCSPMKGHSHVYWYRQLPEEGLKFMVYLQKENIIDESGMPKERFSAEFPKEGPSILRIQQVVRGDSAAYFCASSSLGTGGELFFGEGSRLTVL.

The CDR3 is CASSVEGGGTFYEQYF. The DNA of the CDR3 is TGTGCCAGCAGCGTAGAGGGCGGGGGGACCTTCTACGAGCAGTACTTC. The V gene is TRBV9, the J gene TRBJ2-7; 8 bases fit TRBD2. Germline-derived CDR1 and CDR2 are SGDLS and YYNGEE. Trimming at V came to 0 bases and at J to 3 bases, leaving 8 bases not matched to a gene. The CDR3 runs to 16 residues.